This TCR beta chain was recovered during a study of T cell responses to AZD1222 COVID-19 vaccine. Comment on this clone: The target antigen is unknown.

Whole-study results and caveats: Along spike, vaccine-associated CD4 TCRs were found throughout, with dominance at 160-218 and 743-854. Donors were chiefly white British, with a greater number of females, and clonal diversity was perhaps underestimated.

Germline V gives CDR1 LGHNA, CDR2 YSLEER. V dropped 4 bases and J dropped 6; count of bases not matched to a gene: 8. The CDR3 consists of 16 residues. The method was immunoSEQ multiplex PCR; TCRdb's version includes in-frame clones alone and lacks a portion of them. The profile covers roughly 150,000 clones, with roughly nine tenths appearing a single time and 1% to 1.5% taken by the ten largest. This sequence joins TRBV4-3 and TRBJ2-1; TRBD1 matches 11 bases. Sequenced material: peripheral blood, taken 28 days after the second AZD1222 dose. This sequence was found in an adult who received the AZD1222 COVID-19 vaccine. As DNA, the CDR3 is TGCGCCAGCAGCCGAGGGACAGGGGGGCTATTCAATGAGCAGTTCTTC. It translates to CASSRGTGGLFNEQFF.